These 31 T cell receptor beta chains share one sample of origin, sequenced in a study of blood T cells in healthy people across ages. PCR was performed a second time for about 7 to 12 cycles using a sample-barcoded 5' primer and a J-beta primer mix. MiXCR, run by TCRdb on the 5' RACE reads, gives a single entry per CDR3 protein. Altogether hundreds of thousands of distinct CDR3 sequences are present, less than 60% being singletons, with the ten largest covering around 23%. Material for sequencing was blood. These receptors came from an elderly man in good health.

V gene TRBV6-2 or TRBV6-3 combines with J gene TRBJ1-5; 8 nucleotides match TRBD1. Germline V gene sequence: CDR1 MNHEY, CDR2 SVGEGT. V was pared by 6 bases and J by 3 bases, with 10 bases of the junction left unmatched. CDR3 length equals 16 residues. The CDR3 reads CASRDHGTGHNQPQHF. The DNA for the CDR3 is TGTGCCAGCAGGGATCATGGGACAGGCCACAATCAGCCCCAGCATTTT.

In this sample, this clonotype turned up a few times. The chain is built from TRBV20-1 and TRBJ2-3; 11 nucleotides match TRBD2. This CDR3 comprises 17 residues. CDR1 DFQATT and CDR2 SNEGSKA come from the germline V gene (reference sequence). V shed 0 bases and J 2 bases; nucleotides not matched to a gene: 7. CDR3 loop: CSARDPTSGATTDTQYF. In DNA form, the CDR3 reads TGCAGTGCTAGAGATCCGACTAGCGGGGCTACCACAGATACGCAGTATTTT.

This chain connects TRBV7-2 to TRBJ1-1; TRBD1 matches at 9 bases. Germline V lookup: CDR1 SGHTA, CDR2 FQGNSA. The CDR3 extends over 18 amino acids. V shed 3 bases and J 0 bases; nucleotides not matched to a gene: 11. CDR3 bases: TGTGCCAGCAGCTTGAGAACCGGGACAGGGTCGATGAACACTGAAGCTTTCTTT. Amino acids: CASSLRTGTGSMNTEAFF.

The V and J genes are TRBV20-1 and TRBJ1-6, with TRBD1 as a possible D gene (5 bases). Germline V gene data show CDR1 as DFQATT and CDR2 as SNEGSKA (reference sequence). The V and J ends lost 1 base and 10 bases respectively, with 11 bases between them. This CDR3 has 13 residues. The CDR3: CSARAQGYSPLHF. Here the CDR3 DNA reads TGCAGTGCTAGAGCCCAGGGCTACTCACCCCTCCACTTT.

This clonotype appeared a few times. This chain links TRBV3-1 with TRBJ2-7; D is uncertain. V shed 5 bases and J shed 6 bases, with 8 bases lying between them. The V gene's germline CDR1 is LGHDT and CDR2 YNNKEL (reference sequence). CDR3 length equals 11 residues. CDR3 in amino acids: CASSGPREQYF. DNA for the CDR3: TGTGCCAGCAGCGGACCTCGCGAGCAGTACTTC.

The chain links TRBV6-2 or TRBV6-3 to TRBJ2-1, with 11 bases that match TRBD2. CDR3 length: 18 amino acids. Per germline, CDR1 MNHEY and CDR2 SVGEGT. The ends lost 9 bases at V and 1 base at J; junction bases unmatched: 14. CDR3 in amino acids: CASNPGLAAPPSYNEQFF. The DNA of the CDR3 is TGTGCCAGTAACCCGGGACTAGCGGCTCCCCCTTCCTACAATGAGCAGTTCTTC.

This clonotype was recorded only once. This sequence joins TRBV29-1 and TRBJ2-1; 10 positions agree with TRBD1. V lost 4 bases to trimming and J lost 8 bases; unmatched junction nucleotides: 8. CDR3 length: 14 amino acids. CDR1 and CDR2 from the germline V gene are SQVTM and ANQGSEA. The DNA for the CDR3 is TGCAGCGTTGCACGGACAGGGGGTATCGATGAGCAGTTCTTC. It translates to CSVARTGGIDEQFF.

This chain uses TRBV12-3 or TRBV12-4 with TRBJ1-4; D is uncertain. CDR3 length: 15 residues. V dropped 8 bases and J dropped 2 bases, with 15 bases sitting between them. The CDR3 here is CASGSQPTTNEKLFF. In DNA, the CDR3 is TGTGCCAGCGGGTCCCAGCCGACGACTAATGAAAAACTGTTTTTT.

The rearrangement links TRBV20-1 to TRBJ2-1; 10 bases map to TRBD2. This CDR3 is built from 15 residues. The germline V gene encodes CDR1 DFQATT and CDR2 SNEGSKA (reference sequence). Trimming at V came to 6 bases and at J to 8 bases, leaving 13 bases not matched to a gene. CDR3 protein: CSAQRASGSMDEQFF. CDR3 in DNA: TGCAGTGCCCAGAGGGCTAGCGGGAGTATGGATGAGCAGTTCTTC.

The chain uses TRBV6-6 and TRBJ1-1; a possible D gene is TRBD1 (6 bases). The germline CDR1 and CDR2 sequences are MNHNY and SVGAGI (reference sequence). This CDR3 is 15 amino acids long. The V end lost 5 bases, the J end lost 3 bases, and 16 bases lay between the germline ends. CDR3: CASSTRGSEDTEAFF. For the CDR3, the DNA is TGTGCCAGCAGTACCAGGGGAAGTGAGGACACTGAAGCTTTCTTT.

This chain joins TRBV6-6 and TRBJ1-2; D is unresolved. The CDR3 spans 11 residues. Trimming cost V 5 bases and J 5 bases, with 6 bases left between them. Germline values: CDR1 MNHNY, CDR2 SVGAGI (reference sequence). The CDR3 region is CASSQKYGYTF. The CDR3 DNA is TGTGCCAGCAGTCAAAAATATGGCTACACCTTC.

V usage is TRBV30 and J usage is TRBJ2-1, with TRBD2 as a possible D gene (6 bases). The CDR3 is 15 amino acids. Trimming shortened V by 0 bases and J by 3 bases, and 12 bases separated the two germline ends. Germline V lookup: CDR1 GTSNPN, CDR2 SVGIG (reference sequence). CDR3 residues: CAWSVGWGVYNEQFF. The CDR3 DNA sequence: TGTGCCTGGAGTGTAGGGTGGGGGGTCTACAATGAGCAGTTCTTC. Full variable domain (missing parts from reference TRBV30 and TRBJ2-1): SQTIHQWPATLVQPVGSPLSLECTVEGTSNPNLYWYRQAAGRGLQLLFYSVGIGQISSEVPQNLSASRPQDRQFILSSKKLLLSDSGFYLCAWSVGWGVYNEQFFGPGTRLTVL.

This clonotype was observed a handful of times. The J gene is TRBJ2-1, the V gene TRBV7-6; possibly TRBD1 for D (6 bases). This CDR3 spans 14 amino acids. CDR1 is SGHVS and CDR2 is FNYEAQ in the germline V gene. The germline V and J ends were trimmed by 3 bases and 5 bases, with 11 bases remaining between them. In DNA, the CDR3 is TGTGCCAGCAGCTTCCAACGACAGGACAATGAGCAGTTCTTC. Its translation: CASSFQRQDNEQFF.

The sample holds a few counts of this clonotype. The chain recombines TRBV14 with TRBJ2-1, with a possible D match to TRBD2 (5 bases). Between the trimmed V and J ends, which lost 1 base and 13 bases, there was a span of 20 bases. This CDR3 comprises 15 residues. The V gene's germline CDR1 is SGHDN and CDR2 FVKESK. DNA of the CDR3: TGTGCCAGCAGCCAAGTTACAACTAGGGAAGAGACCCAGTTCTTC. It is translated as CASSQVTTREETQFF.

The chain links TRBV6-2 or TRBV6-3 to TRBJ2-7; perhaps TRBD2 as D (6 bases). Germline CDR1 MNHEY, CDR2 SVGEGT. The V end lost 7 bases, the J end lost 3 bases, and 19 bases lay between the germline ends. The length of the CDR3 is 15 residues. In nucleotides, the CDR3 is TGTGCCAGCACGTCACGGGAGCACTCTATCTACGAGCAGTACTTC. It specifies CASTSREHSIYEQYF.

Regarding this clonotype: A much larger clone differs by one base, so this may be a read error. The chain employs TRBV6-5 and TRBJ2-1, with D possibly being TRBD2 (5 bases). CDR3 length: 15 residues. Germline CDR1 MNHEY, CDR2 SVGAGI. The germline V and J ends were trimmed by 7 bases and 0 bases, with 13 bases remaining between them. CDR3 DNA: TGTGCCAGCACCAAACTAGGCAACTCCTACAATGAGCAGTTCTTC. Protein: CASTKLGNSYNEQFF.

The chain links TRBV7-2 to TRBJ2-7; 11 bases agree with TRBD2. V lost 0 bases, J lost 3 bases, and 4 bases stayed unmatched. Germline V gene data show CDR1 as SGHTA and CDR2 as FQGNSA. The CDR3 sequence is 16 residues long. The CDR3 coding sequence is TGTGCCAGCAGCTTAGCGGGGGGACTAGCGGTCTACGAGCAGTACTTC. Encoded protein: CASSLAGGLAVYEQYF.

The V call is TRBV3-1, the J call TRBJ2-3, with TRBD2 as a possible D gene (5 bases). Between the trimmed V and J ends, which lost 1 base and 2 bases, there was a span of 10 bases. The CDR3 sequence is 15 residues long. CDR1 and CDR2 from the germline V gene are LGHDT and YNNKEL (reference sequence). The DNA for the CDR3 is TGTGCCAGCAGCCAAGGGAGCGGTGACACAGATACGCAGTATTTT. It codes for CASSQGSGDTDTQYF.

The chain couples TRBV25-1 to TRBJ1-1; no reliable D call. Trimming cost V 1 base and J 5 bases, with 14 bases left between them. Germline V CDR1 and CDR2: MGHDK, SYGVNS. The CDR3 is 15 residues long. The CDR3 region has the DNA TGTGCCAGCAGTGAATCGGACGCCGGGAGGACTGAAGCTTTCTTT. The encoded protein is CASSESDAGRTEAFF.

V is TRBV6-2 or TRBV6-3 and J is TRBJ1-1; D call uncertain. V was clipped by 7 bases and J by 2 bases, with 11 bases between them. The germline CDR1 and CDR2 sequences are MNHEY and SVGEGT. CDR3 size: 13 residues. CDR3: CASTPRINTEAFF. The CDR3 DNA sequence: TGTGCCAGCACCCCAAGGATAAACACTGAAGCTTTCTTT.

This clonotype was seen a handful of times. The CDR3 spells CSVDRGVGQETQYF. CDR3 coding DNA: TGCAGCGTTGATCGGGGGGTGGGTCAAGAGACCCAGTACTTC. This chain connects TRBV29-1 to TRBJ2-5; 7 bases are a match to TRBD2. This CDR3 is 14 amino acids long. Germline values: CDR1 SQVTM, CDR2 ANQGSEA. Trimming took 3 bases from V and 2 from J; bases not matched to a gene: 6.

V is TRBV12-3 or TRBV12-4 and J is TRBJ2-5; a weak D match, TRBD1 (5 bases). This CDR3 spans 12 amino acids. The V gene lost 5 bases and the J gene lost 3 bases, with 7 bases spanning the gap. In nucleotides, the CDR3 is TGTGCCAGCAGTGGGGCTGAAGAGACCCAGTACTTC. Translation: CASSGAEETQYF.

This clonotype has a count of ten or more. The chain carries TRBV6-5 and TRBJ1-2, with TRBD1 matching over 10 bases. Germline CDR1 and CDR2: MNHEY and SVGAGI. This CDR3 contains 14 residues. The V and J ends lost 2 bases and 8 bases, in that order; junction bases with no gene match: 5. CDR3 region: CASSYNDRGHGYTF. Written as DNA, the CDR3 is TGTGCCAGCAGTTACAACGACAGGGGGCACGGCTACACCTTC.

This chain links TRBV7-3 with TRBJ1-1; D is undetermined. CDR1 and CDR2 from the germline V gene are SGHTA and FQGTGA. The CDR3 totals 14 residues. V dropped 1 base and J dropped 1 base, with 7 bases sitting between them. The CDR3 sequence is CASSLIGENTEAFF. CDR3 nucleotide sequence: TGTGCCAGCAGCTTAATTGGGGAGAACACTGAAGCTTTCTTT.

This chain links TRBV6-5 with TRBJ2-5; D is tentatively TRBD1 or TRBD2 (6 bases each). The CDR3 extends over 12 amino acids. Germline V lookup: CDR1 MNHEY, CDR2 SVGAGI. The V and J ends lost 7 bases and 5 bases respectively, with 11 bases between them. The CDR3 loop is CASTTGRETQYF. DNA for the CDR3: TGTGCCAGCACCACAGGGAGGGAGACCCAGTACTTC.

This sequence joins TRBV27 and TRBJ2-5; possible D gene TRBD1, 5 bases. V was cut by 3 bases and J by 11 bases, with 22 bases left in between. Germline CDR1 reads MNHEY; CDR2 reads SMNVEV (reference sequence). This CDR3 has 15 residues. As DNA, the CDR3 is TGTGCCAGCAGTTTTGGGCAGGGCGATTCCCGAGAGCAGTACTTC. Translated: CASSFGQGDSREQYF.

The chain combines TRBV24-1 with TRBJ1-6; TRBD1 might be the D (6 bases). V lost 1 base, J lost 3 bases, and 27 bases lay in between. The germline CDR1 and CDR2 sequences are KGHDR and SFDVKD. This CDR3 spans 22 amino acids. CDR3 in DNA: TGTGCCACCAGTGATTTCATTTATAGGATTTGGGACAAAAATTTCTATAATTCACCCCTCCACTTT. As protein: CATSDFIYRIWDKNFYNSPLHF.

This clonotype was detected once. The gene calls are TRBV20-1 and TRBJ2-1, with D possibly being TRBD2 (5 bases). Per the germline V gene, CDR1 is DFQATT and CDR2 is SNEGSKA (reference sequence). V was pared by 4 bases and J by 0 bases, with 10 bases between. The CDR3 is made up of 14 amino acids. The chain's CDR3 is CSAKATSSYNEQFF. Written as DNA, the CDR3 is TGCAGTGCTAAGGCTACTAGCTCCTACAATGAGCAGTTCTTC.

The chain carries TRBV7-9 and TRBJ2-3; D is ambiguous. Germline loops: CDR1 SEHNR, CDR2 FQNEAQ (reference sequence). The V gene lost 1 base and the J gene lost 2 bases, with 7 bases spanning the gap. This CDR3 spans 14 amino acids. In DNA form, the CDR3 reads TGTGCCAGCAGCTTAGGTCAGCTCACAGATACGCAGTATTTT. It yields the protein CASSLGQLTDTQYF.

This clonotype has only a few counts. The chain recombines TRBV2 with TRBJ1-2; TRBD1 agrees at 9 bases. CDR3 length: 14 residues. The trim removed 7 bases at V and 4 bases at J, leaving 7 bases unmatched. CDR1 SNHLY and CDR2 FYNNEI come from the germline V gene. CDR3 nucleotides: TGTGCCAGCACCTGGGACAGGGAAGTCTATGGCTACACCTTC. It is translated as CASTWDREVYGYTF.

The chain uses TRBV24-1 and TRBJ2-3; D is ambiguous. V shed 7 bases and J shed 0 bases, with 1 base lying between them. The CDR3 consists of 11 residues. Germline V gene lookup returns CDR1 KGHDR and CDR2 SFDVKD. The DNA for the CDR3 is TGTGCCACCAGCAGCACAGATACGCAGTATTTT. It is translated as CATSSTDTQYF.